A single sample is the source of the 7 T cell receptor beta chains below, sequenced in a study of OX40 agonist ivuxolimab in advanced cancers. The protocol was immunoSEQ multiplex PCR, while the TCRdb copy is restricted to in-frame clones and leaves out a portion. The sample includes about 57,000 clones, 83% of them seen just once. This sample comprised CD4+ or CD8+ T cells sorted from blood, obtained in a trial of the OX40 agonist ivuxolimab. Every receptor here comes from an adult with an advanced solid tumor such as melanoma, head and neck, liver or kidney cancer.

The chain has TRBV28 and TRBJ2-7; perhaps TRBD2 as D (5 bases). Germline CDR1 MDHEN, CDR2 SYDVKM. Trimming cost V 8 bases and J 3 bases, with 17 bases left between them. There are 14 residues in the CDR3. The CDR3 protein is CASVLAPGGYEQYF. The CDR3 nucleotides are TGTGCCAGCGTCCTGGCCCCAGGAGGCTACGAGCAGTACTTC. Looking up the rest from reference TRBV28 and TRBJ2-7 gives the full variable domain: DVKVTQSSRYLVKRTGEKVFLECVQDMDHENMFWYRQDPGLGLRLIYFSYDVKMKEKGDIPEGYSVSREKKERFSLILESASTNQTSMYLCASVLAPGGYEQYFGPGTRLTVT.

This clone has a single count. The rearrangement joins TRBV19 to TRBJ2-5, with unresolved D. Germline V gene lookup returns CDR1 LNHDA and CDR2 SQIVND (reference sequence). CDR3 size: 13 residues. Trimming stripped 5 bases from V and 3 bases from J, with 10 bases between. CDR3 amino acids: CASSEAVKETQYF. CDR3 nucleotides: TGTGCCAGTAGTGAGGCTGTCAAAGAGACCCAGTACTTC.

This chain uses TRBV7-9 with TRBJ2-4; 7 bases line up with TRBD1. J lost 6 bases, V lost 4 bases, and 3 bases had no gene match. Germline CDR1 is SEHNR and CDR2 is FQNEAQ (reference sequence). There are 13 residues in the CDR3. The CDR3 DNA reads TGTGCCAGCAGCTCGAACAGGGGAAACATTCAGTACTTC. This translates into CASSSNRGNIQYF.

CDR3 residues: CASSSPGLRTEAFF. DNA of the CDR3: TGTGCCAGCAGTTCCCCAGGGCTGAGGACTGAAGCTTTCTTT. V is TRBV27 and J is TRBJ1-1, with D possibly matching TRBD1 (5 bases). Trimming shortened V by 4 bases and J by 5 bases, and 14 bases separated the two germline ends. Germline V CDR1 and CDR2: MNHEY, SMNVEV (reference sequence). This CDR3 has 14 amino acids.

CDR3 loop: CASSGRDRAYEQYF. CDR3 sequence (DNA): TGTGCCAGCAGCGGCCGGGACAGAGCCTACGAGCAGTACTTC. The chain has TRBV21-1 and TRBJ2-7; TRBD1 reflects the table's D call only, with no check against the DNA. TRBV21-1 is shown as a pseudogene. The CDR3 totals 14 residues.

In this sample, this clone turned up once. This chain uses TRBV6-1 with TRBJ1-1; 7 nucleotides agree with TRBD1. The ends lost 6 bases at V and 5 bases at J; junction bases unmatched: 6. CDR3 length: 13 residues. In germline, CDR1 is MNHNS, CDR2 SASEGT. CDR3 in DNA: TGTGCCAGCAGGAATACACAGGGGACTGAAGCTTTCTTT. Residues: CASRNTQGTEAFF.

The chain joins TRBV2 to TRBJ2-7; 12 nucleotides match TRBD2. J was trimmed by 0 bases and V by 5 bases; bases with no gene match: 11. Germline V CDR1 and CDR2: SNHLY, FYNNEI. This CDR3 is built from 18 residues. DNA of the CDR3: TGTGCCAGCAGTAACCACCTTACTAGCGGGAGGTACTCCTACGAGCAGTACTTC. Residues: CASSNHLTSGRYSYEQYF.